This is a list of T cell receptor beta chains from one sample in a study of cytomegalovirus exposure and HLA in healthy donors. Repertoires were generated with immunoSEQ multiplex PCR, while TCRdb's copy carries only in-frame clones and drops some. Of 160,000 or so clones listed, roughly four fifths were seen once; the top ten hold 1.3% to 1.5%. The sequencing input was PBMCs. The receptors come from a man aged 55-75 years in good health and CMV-seronegative. The CDR3 runs from the conserved cysteine through the conserved F or W. D genes are given only for firm matches. Rows give clone size only sometimes, using once, few, many, or a class for an expanded clone.

clone size	J gene	V gene	D gene	CDR3 protein	CDR3 DNA
once	TRBJ1-2	TRBV19	TRBD1	CASSIQGDYGYTF	TGTGCCAGTAGTATCCAGGGGGATTATGGCTACACCTTC
once	TRBJ1-6	TRBV5-1	TRBD1	CASSTTGPQGSPLHF	TGCGCCAGCAGCACGACAGGGCCCCAAGGATCACCCCTCCACTTT
NA	TRBJ1-3	TRBV9	TRBD1	CASSAGQSGNTIYF	TGTGCCAGCAGCGCGGGACAGTCTGGAAACACCATATATTTT
few	TRBJ2-2	TRBV7-9	TRBD2	CASSSLAGGSTGELFF	TGTGCCAGCAGCTCCCTAGCGGGGGGGTCCACCGGGGAGCTGTTTTTT
NA	TRBJ1-1	TRBV30	NA	CAWNIVWNTEAFF	TGTGCCTGGAACATCGTGTGGAACACTGAAGCTTTCTTT
NA	TRBJ2-3	TRBV2	TRBD2	CASRTSAADTQYF	TGTGCCAGCAGGACTAGCGCCGCAGATACGCAGTATTTT
NA	TRBJ2-6	TRBV4-3	TRBD1	CASSPQGPSGANVLTF	TGCGCCAGCAGCCCACAGGGGCCGTCCGGGGCCAACGTCCTGACTTTC
NA	TRBJ1-6	TRBV6-5	TRBD1	CASSYSTGMENSPLHF	TGTGCCAGCAGTTACTCGACAGGGATGGAGAACTCACCCCTCCACTTT
NA	TRBJ2-5	TRBV28	TRBD2	CASSHSILAGGPGETQYF	TGTGCCAGCAGTCATAGCATCCTAGCGGGAGGGCCGGGGGAGACCCAGTACTTC
NA	TRBJ1-5	TRBV19	NA	CASSPPGTINQPQHF	TGTGCCAGTAGCCCACCCGGGACAATCAATCAGCCCCAGCATTTT
NA	TRBJ1-4	TRBV7-9	NA	CSSSPLYSQVRANEKLFF	TGTTCCAGCAGCCCCCTCTACTCCCAAGTGCGTGCTAATGAAAAACTGTTTTTT
NA	TRBJ1-1	TRBV5-4	NA	CASSAGQGYTEAFF	TGTGCCAGCAGCGCTGGGCAGGGGTACACTGAAGCTTTCTTT